The present T cell receptor beta chain was sequenced within a study of shared clonotypes between healthy human individuals. Comment on this clone: Its specificity is not known.

The CDR3 runs to 16 residues. V shed 1 base and J shed 2 bases, with 12 bases lying between them. Germline CDR1 reads SGHTA; CDR2 reads FQGNSA. Points from the study as a whole: Relative to memory subsets, naive subsets generally showed larger estimated richness. Clonotypes shared by all four donors outscored non-shared clonotypes in generation probability.

Profiling relied on immunoSEQ multiplex PCR, and the TCRdb table lists in-frame clones only, not all of them. The table records some 1 million clones, around 75% of them present only once. The rearrangement uses TRBV7-2 and TRBJ1-5, with D hard to call. This clonotype was sampled from a man between 18 and 35 years old in good health. Material: memory CD4+ T cells sorted from blood. Subset indicated: CD45RA-negative fraction. In DNA, the CDR3 is TGTGCCAGCAGCTTAGGGGCAGGAGGAGGCAATCAGCCCCAGCATTTT. Its translation is CASSLGAGGGNQPQHF.